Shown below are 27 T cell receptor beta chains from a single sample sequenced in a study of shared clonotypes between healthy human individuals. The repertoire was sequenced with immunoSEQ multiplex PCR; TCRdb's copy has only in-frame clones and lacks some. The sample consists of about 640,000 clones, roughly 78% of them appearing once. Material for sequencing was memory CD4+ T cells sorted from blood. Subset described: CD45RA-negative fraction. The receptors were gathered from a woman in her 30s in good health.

The CDR3 region is CASSVTVNGYTF. The CDR3 DNA sequence: TGTGCCAGCAGTGTGACAGTTAATGGCTACACCTTC. V and J are TRBV28 and TRBJ1-2; D might be TRBD1 (5 bases). Between the trimmed V and J ends, which lost 5 bases and 6 bases, there was a span of 10 bases. Germline loops: CDR1 MDHEN, CDR2 SYDVKM. This CDR3 is built from 12 residues.

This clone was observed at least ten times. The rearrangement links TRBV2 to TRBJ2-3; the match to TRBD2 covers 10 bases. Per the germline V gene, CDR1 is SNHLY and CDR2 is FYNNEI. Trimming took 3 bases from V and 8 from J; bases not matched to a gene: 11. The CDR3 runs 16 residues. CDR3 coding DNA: TGTGCCAGCAGTGAGTCGGCTAGCGGGAGTGGTCGTACGCAGTATTTT. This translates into CASSESASGSGRTQYF. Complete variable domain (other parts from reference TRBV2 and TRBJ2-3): EPEVTQTPSHQVTQMGQEVILRCVPISNHLYFYWYRQILGQKVEFLVSFYNNEISEKSEIFDDQFSVERPDGSNFTLKIRSTKLEDSAMYFCASSESASGSGRTQYFGPGTRLTVL.

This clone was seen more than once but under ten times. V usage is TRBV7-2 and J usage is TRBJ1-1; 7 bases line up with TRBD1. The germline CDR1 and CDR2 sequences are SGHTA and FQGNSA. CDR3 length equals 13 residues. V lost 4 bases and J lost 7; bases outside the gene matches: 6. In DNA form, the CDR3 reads TGTGCCAGCAGCTCAATATACAGGGGTGAAGCTTTCTTT. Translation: CASSSIYRGEAFF.

Written as DNA, the CDR3 is TGTGCCAGCAGCGTAGACCGGGGGCCCCAGCATTTT. It specifies CASSVDRGPQHF. The V call is TRBV9, the J call TRBJ1-5; D unclear. The V gene lost 0 bases and the J gene lost 9 bases, with 7 bases spanning the gap. The germline V gene has CDR1 SGDLS and CDR2 YYNGEE. The CDR3 length is 12 residues.

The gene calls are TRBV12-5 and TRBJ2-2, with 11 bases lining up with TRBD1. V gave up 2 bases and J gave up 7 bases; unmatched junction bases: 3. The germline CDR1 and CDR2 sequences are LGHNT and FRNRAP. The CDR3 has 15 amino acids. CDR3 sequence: CASGLWTGGHGELFF. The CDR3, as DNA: TGTGCTAGTGGTTTGTGGACAGGGGGCCACGGGGAGCTGTTTTTT.

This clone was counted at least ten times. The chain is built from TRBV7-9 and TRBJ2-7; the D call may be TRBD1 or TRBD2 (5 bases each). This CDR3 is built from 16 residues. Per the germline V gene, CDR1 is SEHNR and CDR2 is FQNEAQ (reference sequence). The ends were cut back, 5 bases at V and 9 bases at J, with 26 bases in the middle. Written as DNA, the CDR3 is TGTGCCAGCAGCGTTGGGGCTTCCCTCGAGGCGCGGGCGCAGTACTTC. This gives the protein CASSVGASLEARAQYF.

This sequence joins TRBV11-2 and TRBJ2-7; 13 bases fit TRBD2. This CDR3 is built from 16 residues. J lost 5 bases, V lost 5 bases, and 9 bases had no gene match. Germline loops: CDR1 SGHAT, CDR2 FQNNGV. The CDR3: CASSARTSGRGNEQYF. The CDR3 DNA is TGTGCCAGCAGCGCCCGAACTAGCGGGAGGGGGAACGAGCAGTACTTC.

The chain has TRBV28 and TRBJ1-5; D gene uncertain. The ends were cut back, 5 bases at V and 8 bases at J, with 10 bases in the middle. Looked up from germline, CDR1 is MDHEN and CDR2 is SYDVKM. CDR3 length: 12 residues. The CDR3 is CASSRPVEPQHF. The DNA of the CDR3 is TGTGCCAGCAGTAGACCCGTGGAGCCCCAGCATTTT.

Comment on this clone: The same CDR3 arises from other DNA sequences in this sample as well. CDR3 loop: CASSKRQGLNTEAFF. For the CDR3, the DNA is TGCGCCAGCAGCAAACGACAGGGCTTGAACACTGAAGCTTTCTTT. V is TRBV5-1 and J is TRBJ1-1, with 7 bases that match TRBD1. CDR3 length equals 15 residues. The germline CDR1 and CDR2 sequences are SGHRS and YFSETQ. J gave up 0 bases and V 4 bases, and 6 bases lay outside the gene matches.

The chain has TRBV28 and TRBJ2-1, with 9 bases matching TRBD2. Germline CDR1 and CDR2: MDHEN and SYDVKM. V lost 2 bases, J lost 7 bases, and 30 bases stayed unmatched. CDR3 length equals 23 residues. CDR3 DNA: TGTGCCAGCAGTTTACGGACGACAGGGATCAACCTAGCGGGAAAAAAGAGGCTTAATGAGCAGTTCTTC. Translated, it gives CASSLRTTGINLAGKKRLNEQFF.

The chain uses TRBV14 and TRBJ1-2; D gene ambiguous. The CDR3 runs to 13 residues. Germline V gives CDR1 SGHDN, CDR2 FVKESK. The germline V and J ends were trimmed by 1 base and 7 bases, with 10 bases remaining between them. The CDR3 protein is CASSQAIRFGYTF. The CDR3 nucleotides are TGTGCCAGCAGCCAAGCAATACGGTTTGGCTACACCTTC.

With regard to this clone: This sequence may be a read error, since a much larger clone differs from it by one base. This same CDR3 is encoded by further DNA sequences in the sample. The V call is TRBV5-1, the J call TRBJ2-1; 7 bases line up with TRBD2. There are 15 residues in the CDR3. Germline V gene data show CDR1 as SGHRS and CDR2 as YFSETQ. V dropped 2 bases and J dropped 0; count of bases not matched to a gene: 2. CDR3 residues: CASSFSSGSYNEQFF. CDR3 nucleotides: TGCGCCAGCAGCTTTTCTAGCGGCTCCTACAATGAGCAGTTCTTC.

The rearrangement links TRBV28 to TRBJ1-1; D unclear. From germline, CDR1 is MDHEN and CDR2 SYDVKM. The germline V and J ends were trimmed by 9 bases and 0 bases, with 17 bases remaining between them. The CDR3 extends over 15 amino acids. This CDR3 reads CASRHSRPMNTEAFF. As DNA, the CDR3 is TGTGCCAGTCGTCACAGTAGGCCAATGAACACTGAAGCTTTCTTT.

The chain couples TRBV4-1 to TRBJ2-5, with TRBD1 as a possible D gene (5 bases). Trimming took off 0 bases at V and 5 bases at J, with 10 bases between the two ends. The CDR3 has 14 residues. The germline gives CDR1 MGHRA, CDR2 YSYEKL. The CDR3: CASSQDRQLETQYF. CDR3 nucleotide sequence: TGCGCCAGCAGCCAAGATCGACAGTTGGAGACCCAGTACTTC.

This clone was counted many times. This chain's CDR3 is CASSPDWDTQYF. CDR3 nucleotides: TGTGCCAGCAGCCCGGACTGGGATACGCAGTATTTT. The rearrangement links TRBV5-8 to TRBJ2-3; D perhaps matches TRBD2 (5 bases). The CDR3 runs to 12 residues. CDR1 and CDR2 (germline): SGHTS, YDEGEE. V shed 4 bases and J shed 6 bases, with 9 bases lying between them.

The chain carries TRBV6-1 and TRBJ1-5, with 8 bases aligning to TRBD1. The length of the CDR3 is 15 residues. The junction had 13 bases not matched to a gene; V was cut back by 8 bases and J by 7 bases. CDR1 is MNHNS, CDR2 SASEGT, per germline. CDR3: CASLRGQAPIQPQHF. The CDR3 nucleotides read TGTGCCAGCCTCCGGGGACAGGCCCCCATCCAGCCCCAGCATTTT.

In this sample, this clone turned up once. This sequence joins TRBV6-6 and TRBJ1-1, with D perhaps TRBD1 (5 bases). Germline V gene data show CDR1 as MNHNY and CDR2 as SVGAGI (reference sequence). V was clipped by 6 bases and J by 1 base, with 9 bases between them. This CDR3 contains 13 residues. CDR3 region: CASRPGQNTEAFF. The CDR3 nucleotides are TGTGCCAGCAGACCTGGACAGAACACTGAAGCTTTCTTT.

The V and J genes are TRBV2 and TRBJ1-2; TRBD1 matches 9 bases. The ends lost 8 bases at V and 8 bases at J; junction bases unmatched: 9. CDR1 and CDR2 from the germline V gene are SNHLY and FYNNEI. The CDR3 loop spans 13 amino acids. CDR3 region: CASSGQGSGGYTF. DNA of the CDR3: TGTGCCAGCTCGGGACAGGGATCCGGCGGCTACACCTTC. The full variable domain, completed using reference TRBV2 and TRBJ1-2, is EPEVTQTPSHQVTQMGQEVILRCVPISNHLYFYWYRQILGQKVEFLVSFYNNEISEKSEIFDDQFSVERPDGSNFTLKIRSTKLEDSAMYFCASSGQGSGGYTFGSGTRLTVV.

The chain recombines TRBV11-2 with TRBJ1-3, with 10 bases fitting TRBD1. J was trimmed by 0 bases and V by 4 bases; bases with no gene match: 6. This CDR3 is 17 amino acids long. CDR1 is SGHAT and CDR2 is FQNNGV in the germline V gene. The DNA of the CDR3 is TGTGCCAGCAGCTGGCGGACAGGGGGTATCTCTGGAAACACCATATATTTT. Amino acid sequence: CASSWRTGGISGNTIYF.

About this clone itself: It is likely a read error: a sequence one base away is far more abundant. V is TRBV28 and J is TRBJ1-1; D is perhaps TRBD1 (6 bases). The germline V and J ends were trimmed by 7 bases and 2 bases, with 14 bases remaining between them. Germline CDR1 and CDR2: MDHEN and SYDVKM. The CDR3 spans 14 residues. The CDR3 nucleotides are TGTGCCAGCAATTCCGGGACACGAAACACTGAAGCTTTCTTT. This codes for CASNSGTRNTEAFF.

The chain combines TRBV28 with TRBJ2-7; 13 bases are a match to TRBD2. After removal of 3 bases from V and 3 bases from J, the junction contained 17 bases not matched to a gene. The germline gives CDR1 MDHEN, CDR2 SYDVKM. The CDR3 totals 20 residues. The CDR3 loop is CASSFDLRTSGSLLNYEQYF. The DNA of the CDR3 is TGTGCCAGCAGTTTCGATTTAAGGACTAGCGGGAGTCTCCTTAACTACGAGCAGTACTTC.

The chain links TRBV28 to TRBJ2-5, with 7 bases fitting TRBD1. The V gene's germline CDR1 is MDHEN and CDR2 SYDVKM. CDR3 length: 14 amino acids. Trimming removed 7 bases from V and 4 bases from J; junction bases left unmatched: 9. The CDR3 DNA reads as TGTGCCAGCACACGACAGGGTCCTCCAGAGACCCAGTACTTC. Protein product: CASTRQGPPETQYF.

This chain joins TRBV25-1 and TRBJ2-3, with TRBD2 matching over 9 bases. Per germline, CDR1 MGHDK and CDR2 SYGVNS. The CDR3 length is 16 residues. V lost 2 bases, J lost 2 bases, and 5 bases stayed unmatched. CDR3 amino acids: CASSEGAGGSTDTQYF. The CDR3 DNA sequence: TGTGCCAGCAGTGAAGGAGCGGGAGGATCCACAGATACGCAGTATTTT.

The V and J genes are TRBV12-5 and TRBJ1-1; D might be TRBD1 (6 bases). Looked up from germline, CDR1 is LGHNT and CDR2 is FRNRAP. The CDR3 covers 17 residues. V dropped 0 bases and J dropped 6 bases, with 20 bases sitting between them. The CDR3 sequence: CASGLVLDLDRPPEAFF. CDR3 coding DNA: TGTGCTAGTGGTTTGGTCCTGGACCTTGACAGGCCCCCTGAAGCTTTCTTT.

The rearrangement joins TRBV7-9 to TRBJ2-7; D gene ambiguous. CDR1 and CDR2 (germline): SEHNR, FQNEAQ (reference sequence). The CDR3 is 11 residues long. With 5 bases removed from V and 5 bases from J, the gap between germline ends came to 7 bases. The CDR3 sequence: CASSEWNEQYF. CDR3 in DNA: TGTGCCAGCAGCGAATGGAACGAGCAGTACTTC. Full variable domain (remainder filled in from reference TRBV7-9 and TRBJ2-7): DTGVSQNPRHKITKRGQNVTFRCDPISEHNRLYWYRQTLGQGPEFLTYFQNEAQLEKSRLLSDRFSAERPKGSFSTLEIQRTEQGDSAMYLCASSEWNEQYFGPGTRLTVT.

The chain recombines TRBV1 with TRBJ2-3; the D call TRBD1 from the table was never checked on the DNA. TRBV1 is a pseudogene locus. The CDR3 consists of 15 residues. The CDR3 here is CTSSQIGAGTDTQYF. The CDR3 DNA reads TGCACCAGCAGCCAAATAGGGGCTGGCACAGATACGCAGTATTTT.

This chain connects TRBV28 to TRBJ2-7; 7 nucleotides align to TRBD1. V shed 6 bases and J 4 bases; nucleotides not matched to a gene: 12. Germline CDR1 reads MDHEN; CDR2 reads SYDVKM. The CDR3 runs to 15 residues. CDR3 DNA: TGTGCCAGCAGCACTCAGGGGGAAAGCTCGTACGAGCAGTACTTC. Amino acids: CASSTQGESSYEQYF.